Here is one T cell receptor (beta chain) with its context. What it binds is unknown. The source of the sample is a study of persistence of HIV-infected CD4 T cells. Overlapping HIV-1 Gag 15-mer peptides at approximately 1 ug per peptide per mL were used. Sorted nonresponding memory CD4+ T cells were CD40L-negative, CD69-negative, CD45RO-high. Donors had CD4+ T cell counts above 400 cells/uL and were CMV-seropositive. The immunoSEQ assay was version 4, run in survey mode. Profiled with immunoSEQ multiplex PCR; TCRdb holds only in-frame clones, not every one. This table holds just over 35,000 clones, approximately 81% found once. General observations from the study: Antigen-responding cells were enriched for degenerate expanded CDR3beta sequences. CMV- and Gag-responding cells had lower TCRbeta richness than CD3/CD28-responding cells.

From germline, CDR1 is MDHEN and CDR2 SYDVKM. The CDR3 contains 14 residues. V was shortened by 7 bases and J by 0 bases, with 12 bases between the two germline ends. The TCR sequence derives from an adult with HIV. The donor label of this sample is uncertain. Sequencing used cultured CD4+ T cells from PBMCs, obtained from a patient who received antiretroviral therapy. V usage is TRBV28 and J usage is TRBJ1-1; D possibly corresponds to TRBD1 (6 bases). As DNA, the CDR3 is TGTGCCAGCACCCCGGACAGCTTGAACACTGAAGCTTTCTTT. This sequence encodes CASTPDSLNTEAFF.